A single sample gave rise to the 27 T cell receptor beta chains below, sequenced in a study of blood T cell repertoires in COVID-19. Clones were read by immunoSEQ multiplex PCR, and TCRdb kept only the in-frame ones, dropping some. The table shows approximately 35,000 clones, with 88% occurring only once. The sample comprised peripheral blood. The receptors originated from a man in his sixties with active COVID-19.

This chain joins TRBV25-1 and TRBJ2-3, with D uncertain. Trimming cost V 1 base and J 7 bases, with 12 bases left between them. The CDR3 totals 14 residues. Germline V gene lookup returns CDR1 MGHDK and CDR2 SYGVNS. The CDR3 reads CASSELSPVNTQYF. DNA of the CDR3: TGTGCCAGCAGTGAATTATCCCCTGTAAATACGCAGTATTTT.

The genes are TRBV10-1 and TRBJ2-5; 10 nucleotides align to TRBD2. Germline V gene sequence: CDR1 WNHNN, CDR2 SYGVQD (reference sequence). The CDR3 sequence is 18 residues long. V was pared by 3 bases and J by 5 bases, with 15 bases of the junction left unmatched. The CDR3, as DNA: TGCGCCAGCAGTGACCGACCGACTAGCGGGCCCCATAGGGAGACCCAGTACTTC. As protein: CASSDRPTSGPHRETQYF.

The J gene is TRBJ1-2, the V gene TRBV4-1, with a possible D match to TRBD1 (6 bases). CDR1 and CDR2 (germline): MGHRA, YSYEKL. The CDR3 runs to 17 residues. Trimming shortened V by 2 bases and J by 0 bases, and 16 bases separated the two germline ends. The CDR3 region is CASSQKEQGVANYGYTF. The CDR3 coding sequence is TGCGCCAGCAGCCAAAAAGAACAGGGAGTAGCTAACTATGGCTACACCTTC.

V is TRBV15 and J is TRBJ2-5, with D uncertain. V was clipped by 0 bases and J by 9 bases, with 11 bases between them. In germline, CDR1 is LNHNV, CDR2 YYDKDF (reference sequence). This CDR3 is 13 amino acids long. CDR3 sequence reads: CATSRDFSRPQYF. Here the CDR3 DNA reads TGTGCCACCAGCAGAGATTTTAGCCGCCCCCAGTACTTC.

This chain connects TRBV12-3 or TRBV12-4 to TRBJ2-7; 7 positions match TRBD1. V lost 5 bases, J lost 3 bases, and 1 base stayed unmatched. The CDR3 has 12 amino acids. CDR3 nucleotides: TGTGCCAGCAGTCGACAGGGCTACGAGCAGTACTTC. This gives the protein CASSRQGYEQYF.

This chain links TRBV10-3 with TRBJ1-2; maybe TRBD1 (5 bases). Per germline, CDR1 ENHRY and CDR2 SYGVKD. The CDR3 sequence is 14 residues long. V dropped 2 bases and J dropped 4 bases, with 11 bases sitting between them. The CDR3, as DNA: TGTGCCATCAGTGAGGGCAGGGATATCTATGGCTACACCTTC. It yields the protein CAISEGRDIYGYTF.

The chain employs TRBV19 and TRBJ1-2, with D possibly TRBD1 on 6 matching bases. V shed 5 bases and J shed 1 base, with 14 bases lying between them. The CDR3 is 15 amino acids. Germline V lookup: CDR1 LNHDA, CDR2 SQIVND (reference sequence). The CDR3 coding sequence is TGTGCCAGTAGTTGGGCCGGACAGAGTAACTATGGCTACACCTTC. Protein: CASSWAGQSNYGYTF.

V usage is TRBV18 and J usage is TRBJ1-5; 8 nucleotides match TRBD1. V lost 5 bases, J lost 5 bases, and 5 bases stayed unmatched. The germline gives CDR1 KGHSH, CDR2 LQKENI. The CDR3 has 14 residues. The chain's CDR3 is CASSTDRAYQPQHF. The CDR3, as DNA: TGTGCCAGCTCAACGGACAGGGCCTATCAGCCCCAGCATTTT. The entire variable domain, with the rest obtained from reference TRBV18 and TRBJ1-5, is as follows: NAGVMQNPRHLVRRRGQEARLRCSPMKGHSHVYWYRQLPEEGLKFMVYLQKENIIDESGMPKERFSAEFPKEGPSILRIQQVVRGDSAAYFCASSTDRAYQPQHFGDGTRLSIL.

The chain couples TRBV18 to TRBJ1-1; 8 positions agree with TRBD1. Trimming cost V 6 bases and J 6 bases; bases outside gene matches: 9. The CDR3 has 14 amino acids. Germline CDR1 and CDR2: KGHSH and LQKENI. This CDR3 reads CASSTKQGGPEAFF. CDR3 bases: TGTGCCAGCTCTACCAAACAGGGGGGCCCTGAAGCTTTCTTT.

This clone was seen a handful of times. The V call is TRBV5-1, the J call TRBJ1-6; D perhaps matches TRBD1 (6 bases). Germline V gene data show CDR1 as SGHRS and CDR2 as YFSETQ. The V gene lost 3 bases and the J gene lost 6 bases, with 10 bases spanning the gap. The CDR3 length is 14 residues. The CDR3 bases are TGCGCCAGCAGCTGGGACAACAGTAATTCACCCCTCCACTTT. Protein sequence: CASSWDNSNSPLHF.

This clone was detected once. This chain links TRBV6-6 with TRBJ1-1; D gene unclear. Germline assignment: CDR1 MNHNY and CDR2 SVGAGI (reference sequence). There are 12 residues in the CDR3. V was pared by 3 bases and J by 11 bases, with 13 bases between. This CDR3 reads CASSYVTGFAFF. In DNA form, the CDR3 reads TGTGCCAGCAGTTATGTGACGGGGTTTGCTTTCTTT.

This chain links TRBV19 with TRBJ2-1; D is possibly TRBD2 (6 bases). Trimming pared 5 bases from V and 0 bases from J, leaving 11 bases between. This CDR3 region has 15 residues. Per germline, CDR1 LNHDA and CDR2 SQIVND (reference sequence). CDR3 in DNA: TGTGCCAGTAGTCGGCGGGATAGCTCCTACAATGAGCAGTTCTTC. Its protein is CASSRRDSSYNEQFF.

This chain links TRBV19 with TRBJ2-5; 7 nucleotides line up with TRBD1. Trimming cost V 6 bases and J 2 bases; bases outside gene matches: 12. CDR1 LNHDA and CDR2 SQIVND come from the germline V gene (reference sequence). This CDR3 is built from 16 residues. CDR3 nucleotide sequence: TGTGCCAGTAGGTTGAACAGGGGTGGATTGCAAGAGACCCAGTACTTC. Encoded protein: CASRLNRGGLQETQYF.

The CDR3 region has the DNA TGTGCCAGTAGTATAGATCGGCAGGGCACTAATGAAAAACTGTTTTTT. As protein: CASSIDRQGTNEKLFF. The genes are TRBV19 and TRBJ1-4; a possible D gene is TRBD1 (5 bases). Germline lookup yields CDR1 LNHDA and CDR2 SQIVND (reference sequence). The CDR3 loop spans 16 amino acids. V was clipped by 0 bases and J by 2 bases, with 10 bases between them. Supplemented by reference TRBV19 and TRBJ1-4, the full variable domain reads DGGITQSPKYLFRKEGQNVTLSCEQNLNHDAMYWYRQDPGQGLRLIYYSQIVNDFQKGDIAEGYSVSREKKESFPLTVTSAQKNPTAFYLCASSIDRQGTNEKLFFGSGTQLSVL.

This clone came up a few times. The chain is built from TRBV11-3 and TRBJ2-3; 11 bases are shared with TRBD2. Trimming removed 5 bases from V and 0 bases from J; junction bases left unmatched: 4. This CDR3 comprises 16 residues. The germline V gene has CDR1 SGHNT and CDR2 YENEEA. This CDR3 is CASSPGTSGSTDTQYF. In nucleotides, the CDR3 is TGTGCCAGCAGCCCCGGGACTAGCGGCAGCACAGATACGCAGTATTTT. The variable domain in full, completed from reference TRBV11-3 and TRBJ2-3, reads EAGVVQSPRYKIIEKKQPVAFWCNPISGHNTLYWYLQNLGQGPELLIRYENEEAVDDSQLPKDRFSAERLKGVDSTLKIQPAELGDSAVYLCASSPGTSGSTDTQYFGPGTRLTVL.

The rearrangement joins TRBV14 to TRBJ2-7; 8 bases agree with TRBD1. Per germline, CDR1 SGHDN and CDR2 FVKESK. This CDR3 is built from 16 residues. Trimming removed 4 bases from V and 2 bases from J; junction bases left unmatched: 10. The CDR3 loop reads CASSPGRGTGAYEQYF. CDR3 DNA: TGTGCCAGCAGCCCAGGACGCGGGACAGGAGCCTACGAGCAGTACTTC.

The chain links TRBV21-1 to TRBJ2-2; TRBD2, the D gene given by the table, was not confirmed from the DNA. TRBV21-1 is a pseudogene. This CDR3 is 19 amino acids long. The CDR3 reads CASSNYDSLPGLNTGELFF. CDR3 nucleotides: TGTGCCAGCAGCAATTACGATTCACTTCCGGGACTCAACACCGGGGAGCTGTTTTTT.

CDR3 in amino acids: CAIRLREDTEAFF. CDR3 bases: TGTGCCATCAGACTCAGGGAGGACACTGAAGCTTTCTTT. This sequence joins TRBV10-3 and TRBJ1-1; D is perhaps TRBD1 (5 bases). V lost 6 bases, J lost 3 bases, and 11 bases lay in between. This CDR3 spans 13 amino acids. Germline CDR1 is ENHRY and CDR2 is SYGVKD.

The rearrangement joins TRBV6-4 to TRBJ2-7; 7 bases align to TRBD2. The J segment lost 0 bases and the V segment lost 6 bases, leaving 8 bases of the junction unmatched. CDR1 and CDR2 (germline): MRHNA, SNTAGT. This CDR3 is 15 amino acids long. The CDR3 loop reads CASSQPSGASYEQYF. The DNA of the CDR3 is TGTGCCAGCAGCCAGCCAAGCGGGGCCTCCTACGAGCAGTACTTC.

The CDR3 here is CASSVGWERSNTDTQYF. The CDR3 bases are TGTGCCAGCAGCGTAGGGTGGGAGCGGTCAAACACAGATACGCAGTATTTT. The chain recombines TRBV9 with TRBJ2-3, with TRBD2 as a possible D gene (5 bases). The CDR3 covers 17 residues. V gave up 0 bases and J gave up 2 bases, with 16 bases separating them. Germline V gene data show CDR1 as SGDLS and CDR2 as YYNGEE.

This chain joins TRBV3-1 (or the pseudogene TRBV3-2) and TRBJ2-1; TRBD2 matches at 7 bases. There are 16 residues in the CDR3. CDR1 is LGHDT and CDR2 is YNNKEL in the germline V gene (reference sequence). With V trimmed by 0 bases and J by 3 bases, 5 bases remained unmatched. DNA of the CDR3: TGTGCCAGCAGCCAAGATCGAGGCGGGAGCTACAATGAGCAGTTCTTC. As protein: CASSQDRGGSYNEQFF.

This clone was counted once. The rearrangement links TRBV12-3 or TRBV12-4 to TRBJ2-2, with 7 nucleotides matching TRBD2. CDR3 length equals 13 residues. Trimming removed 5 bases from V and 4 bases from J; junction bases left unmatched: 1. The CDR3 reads CASSPSGTGELFF. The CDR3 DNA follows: TGTGCCAGCAGTCCTAGCGGCACCGGGGAGCTGTTTTTT.

The CDR3 sequence is CASQEPPDTQYF. The CDR3 DNA is TGTGCCAGTCAAGAGCCCCCAGATACGCAGTATTTT. The J gene is TRBJ2-3, the V gene TRBV25-1, with no clear D. Trimming stripped 9 bases from V and 4 bases from J, with 11 bases between. CDR1 is MGHDK, CDR2 SYGVNS, per germline. This CDR3 comprises 12 residues.

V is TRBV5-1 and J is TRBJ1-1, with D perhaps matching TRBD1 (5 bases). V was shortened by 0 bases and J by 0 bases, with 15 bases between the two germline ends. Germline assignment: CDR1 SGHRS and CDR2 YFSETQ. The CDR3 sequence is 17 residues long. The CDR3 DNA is TGCGCCAGCAGCTTGGTCGTTGGGGCGGCCCTGAACACTGAAGCTTTCTTT. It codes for CASSLVVGAALNTEAFF.

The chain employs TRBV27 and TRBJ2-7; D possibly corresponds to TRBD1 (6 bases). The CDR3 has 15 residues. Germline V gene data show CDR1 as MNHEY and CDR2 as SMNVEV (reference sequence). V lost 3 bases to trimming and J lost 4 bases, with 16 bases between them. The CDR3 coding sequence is TGTGCCAGCAGTTTCCTACAGGGCACGGTATACGAGCAGTACTTC. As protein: CASSFLQGTVYEQYF.

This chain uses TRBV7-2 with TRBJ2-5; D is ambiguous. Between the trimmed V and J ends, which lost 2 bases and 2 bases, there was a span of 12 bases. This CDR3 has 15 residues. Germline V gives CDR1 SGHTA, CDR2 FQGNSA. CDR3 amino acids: CASSLSIGAQETQYF. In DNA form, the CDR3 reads TGTGCCAGCAGCTTATCGATAGGAGCTCAAGAGACCCAGTACTTC.

The DNA for the CDR3 is TGTGCCAGCAGCTTAGAACCAGGGGGCGACGAAAAACTGTTTTTT. This gives the protein CASSLEPGGDEKLFF. V and J are TRBV7-6 and TRBJ1-4; 8 bases fit TRBD1. CDR3 size: 15 residues. Per the germline V gene, CDR1 is SGHVS and CDR2 is FNYEAQ. J lost 8 bases, V lost 1 base, and 6 bases had no gene match.